A single sample is the source of the 10 T cell receptor beta chains below, sequenced in a study of human T cells and chemical hapten exposure. Noted time point: patch test 2, 6 weeks after DPC sensitization. Treatment: therapeutic diphenylcyclopropenone sensitization with weekly scalp DPC. TCRdb used MiXCR to reprocess the RACE reads, holding one entry per CDR3 protein. The sample shows tens of thousands of distinct CDR3 sequences, approximately 3.4% of them seen only once. The sequencing here drew on whole blood, taken in connection with sensitization to the hapten diphenylcyclopropenone (DPC). The receptor set was obtained from a man aged 35 to 55 with alopecia areata. Some clones in this sample may be carry-over from other donors' samples.

This clonotype appeared many times. The CDR3 sequence is CASSYSPDRVLSYEQYF. The CDR3 DNA reads TGTGCCAGCAGTTACTCCCCGGACAGGGTATTGTCCTACGAGCAGTACTTC. The chain recombines TRBV6-2 or TRBV6-3 with TRBJ2-7; 8 nucleotides match TRBD1. The V segment lost 0 bases and the J segment 1 base; nucleotides outside the gene matches: 8. The CDR3 loop spans 17 amino acids. From germline, CDR1 is MNHEY and CDR2 SVGEGT.

Comment on this clonotype: This may stem from a read error, because a much larger clone lies one nucleotide away. The chain is built from TRBV24-1 and TRBJ2-6, with D perhaps TRBD1 (6 bases). The germline V gene encodes CDR1 KGHDR and CDR2 SFDVKD. The CDR3 sequence is 16 residues long. Here the CDR3 DNA reads TGTGCCACCAGTGCCGCAACAGGGTTTGGGGCCAACGTCCCGACTTTC. It yields the protein CATSAATGFGANVPTF.

In its sample, this clonotype was seen a few times. The chain has TRBV6-2 or TRBV6-3 and TRBJ1-2; the match to TRBD1 covers 10 bases. The junction had 3 bases not matched to a gene; V was cut back by 0 bases and J by 2 bases. The CDR3 has 16 amino acids. Per the germline V gene, CDR1 is MNHEY and CDR2 is SVGEGT. This CDR3 is CASSYSRDRGNYGYTF. The CDR3 region has the DNA TGTGCCAGCAGTTACTCGAGGGACAGGGGAAACTATGGCTACACCTTC.

To note about this clonotype: A much larger clone differs from this one at a single base, so this may be a read error. The V and J genes are TRBV29-1 and TRBJ2-4; TRBD1 matches at 7 bases. The CDR3 runs 13 residues. Per germline, CDR1 SQVTM and CDR2 ANQGSEA. V dropped 5 bases and J dropped 6; count of bases not matched to a gene: 7. CDR3 coding DNA: TGCAGCGTTAGGTGGCCAGGGGGAAACATTCAGTACTTC. Translation gives CSVRWPGGNIQYF.

As for this clonotype: A read error may explain this, as a much larger clone is one base away. The chain employs TRBV28 and TRBJ2-7; 7 bases align to TRBD1. In germline, CDR1 is MDHEN, CDR2 SYDVKM. CDR3 length equals 12 residues. The CDR3: CASRGQIYEQHF. As DNA, the CDR3 is TGTGCCAGCAGGGGACAGATCTACGAGCAGCACTTC.

This clonotype was picked up a small number of times. This chain joins TRBV11-2 and TRBJ1-1; D unclear. CDR1 is SGHAT, CDR2 FQNNGV, per germline. Trimming removed 7 bases at V and 1 base at J, with 10 bases between. There are 13 residues in the CDR3. The CDR3 sequence: CASTPQQNTEAFF. CDR3 nucleotides: TGTGCCAGCACCCCTCAGCAGAACACTGAAGCTTTCTTT.

This clonotype has ten or more counts. CDR3 nucleotide sequence: TGTGCCATCAGTGAGTCGGGAGAAACCGGGGAGCTGTTTTTT. This encodes CAISESGETGELFF. The V call is TRBV10-3, the J call TRBJ2-2, with TRBD2 as a possible D gene (5 bases). V lost 0 bases, J lost 5 bases, and 7 bases lay in between. From germline, CDR1 is ENHRY and CDR2 SYGVKD. CDR3 length: 14 residues.

Ten or more counts support this clonotype. The gene calls are TRBV28 and TRBJ1-4; D gene unclear. Germline CDR1 and CDR2: MDHEN and SYDVKM. This CDR3 contains 19 residues. The germline V and J ends were trimmed by 5 bases and 5 bases, with 27 bases remaining between them. CDR3 region: CASSTDYNGISTVNEKLFF. The DNA of the CDR3 is TGTGCCAGCAGTACCGACTACAATGGGATCTCAACGGTGAATGAAAAACTGTTTTTT.

This clonotype was counted many times. The genes are TRBV5-5 and TRBJ2-3; 8 positions match TRBD1. This CDR3 spans 14 amino acids. Per the germline V gene, CDR1 is SGHKS and CDR2 is YYEKEE (reference sequence). Trimming at V came to 3 bases and at J to 3 bases, leaving 3 bases not matched to a gene. The CDR3 coding sequence is TGTGCCAGCAGCTCAGGGGGCTGGACAGATACGCAGTATTTT. Translated: CASSSGGWTDTQYF.

The chain carries TRBV7-3 and TRBJ2-3; the D is unclear. This CDR3 contains 15 residues. Germline V CDR1 and CDR2: SGHTA, FQGTGA. V lost 4 bases to trimming and J lost 3 bases, with 14 bases between them. The CDR3 DNA reads TGTGCCAGCAGCTCCCTAACCCTAAGGACAGATACGCAGTATTTT. Translating it yields CASSSLTLRTDTQYF. Supplemented by reference TRBV7-3 and TRBJ2-3, the full variable domain reads GAGVSQTPSNKVTEKGKYVELRCDPISGHTALYWYRQSLGQGPEFLIYFQGTGAADDSGLPNDRFFAVRPEGSVSTLKIQRTERGDSAVYLCASSSLTLRTDTQYFGPGTRLTVL.